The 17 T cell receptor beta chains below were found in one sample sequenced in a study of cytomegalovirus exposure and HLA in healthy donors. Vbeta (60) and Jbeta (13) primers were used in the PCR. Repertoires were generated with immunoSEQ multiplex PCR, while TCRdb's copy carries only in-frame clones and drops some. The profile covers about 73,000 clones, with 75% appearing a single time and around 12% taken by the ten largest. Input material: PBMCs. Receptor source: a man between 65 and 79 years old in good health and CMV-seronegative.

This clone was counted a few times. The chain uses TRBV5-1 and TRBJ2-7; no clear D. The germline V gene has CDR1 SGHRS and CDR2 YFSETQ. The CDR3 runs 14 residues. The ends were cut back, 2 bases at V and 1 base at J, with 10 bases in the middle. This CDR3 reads CASSFQAVSYEQYF. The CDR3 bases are TGCGCCAGCAGCTTCCAGGCTGTGTCCTACGAGCAGTACTTC.

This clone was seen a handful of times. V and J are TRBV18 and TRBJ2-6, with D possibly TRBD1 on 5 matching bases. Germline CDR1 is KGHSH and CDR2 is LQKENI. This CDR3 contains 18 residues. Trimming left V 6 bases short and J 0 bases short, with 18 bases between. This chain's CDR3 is CASSPRGIFVSGANVLTF. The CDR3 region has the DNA TGTGCCAGCTCCCCAAGGGGTATTTTCGTCTCTGGGGCCAACGTCCTGACTTTC.

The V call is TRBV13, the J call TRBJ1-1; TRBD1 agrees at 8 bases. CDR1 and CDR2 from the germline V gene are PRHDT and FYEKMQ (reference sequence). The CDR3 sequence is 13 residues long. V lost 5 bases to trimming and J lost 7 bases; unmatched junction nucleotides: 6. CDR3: CASSHRQGYEAFF. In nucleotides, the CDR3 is TGTGCCAGCAGCCACCGACAGGGGTATGAAGCTTTCTTT.

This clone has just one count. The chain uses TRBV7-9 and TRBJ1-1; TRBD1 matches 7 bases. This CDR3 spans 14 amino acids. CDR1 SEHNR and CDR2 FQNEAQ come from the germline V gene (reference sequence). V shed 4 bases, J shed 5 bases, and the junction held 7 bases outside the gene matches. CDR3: CASSYRGRGTEAFF. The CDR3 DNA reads TGTGCCAGCAGCTACCGTGGCAGGGGGACTGAAGCTTTCTTT.

The CDR3 here is CASTPGAGLFETQYF. CDR3 DNA: TGTGCCAGCACCCCGGGAGCTGGCCTGTTTGAGACCCAGTACTTC. The V call is TRBV6-5, the J call TRBJ2-5, with D possibly matching TRBD2 (6 bases). CDR3 length: 15 amino acids. Trimming removed 7 bases at V and 5 bases at J, with 20 bases between. CDR1 and CDR2 (germline): MNHEY, SVGAGI.

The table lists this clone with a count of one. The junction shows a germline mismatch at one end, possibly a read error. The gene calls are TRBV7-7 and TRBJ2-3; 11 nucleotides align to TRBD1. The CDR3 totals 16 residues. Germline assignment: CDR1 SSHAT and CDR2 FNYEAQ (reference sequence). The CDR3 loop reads CASSLGTGGRSDTQYF. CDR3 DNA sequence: TGTGCTAGCAGCTTAGGGACAGGGGGGCGGTCCGATACGCAGTATTTT.

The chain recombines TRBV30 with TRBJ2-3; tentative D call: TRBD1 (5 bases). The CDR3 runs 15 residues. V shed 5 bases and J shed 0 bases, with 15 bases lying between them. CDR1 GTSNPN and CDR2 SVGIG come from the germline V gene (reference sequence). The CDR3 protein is CAWAPTSGSTDTQYF. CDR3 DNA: TGTGCCTGGGCTCCAACATCAGGGAGCACAGATACGCAGTATTTT.

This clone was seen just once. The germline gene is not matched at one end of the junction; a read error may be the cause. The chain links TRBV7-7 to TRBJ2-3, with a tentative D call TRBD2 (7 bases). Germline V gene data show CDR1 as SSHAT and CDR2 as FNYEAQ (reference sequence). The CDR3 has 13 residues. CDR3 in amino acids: CASSLGGLSTQYF. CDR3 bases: TGTGCTAGCAGCTTGGGGGGGCTCTCTACGCAGTATTTT.

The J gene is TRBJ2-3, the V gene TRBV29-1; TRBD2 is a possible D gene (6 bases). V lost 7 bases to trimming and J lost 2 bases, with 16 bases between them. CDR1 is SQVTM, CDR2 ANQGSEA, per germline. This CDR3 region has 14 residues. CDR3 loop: CSATKGTLTDTQYF. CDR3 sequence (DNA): TGCAGCGCCACAAAGGGGACTCTCACAGATACGCAGTATTTT.

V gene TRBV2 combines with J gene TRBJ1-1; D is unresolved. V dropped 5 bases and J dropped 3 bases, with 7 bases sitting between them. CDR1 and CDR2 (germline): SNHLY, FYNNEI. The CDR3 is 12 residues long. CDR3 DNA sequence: TGTGCCAGCAGTCGTTATTACACTGAAGCTTTCTTT. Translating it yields CASSRYYTEAFF.

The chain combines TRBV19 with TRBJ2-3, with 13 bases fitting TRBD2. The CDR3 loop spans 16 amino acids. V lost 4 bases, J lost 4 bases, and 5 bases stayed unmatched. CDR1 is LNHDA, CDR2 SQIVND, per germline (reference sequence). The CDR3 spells CASSKRTSGGPDTQYF. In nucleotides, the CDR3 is TGTGCCAGTAGTAAGCGGACTAGCGGGGGACCAGATACGCAGTATTTT.

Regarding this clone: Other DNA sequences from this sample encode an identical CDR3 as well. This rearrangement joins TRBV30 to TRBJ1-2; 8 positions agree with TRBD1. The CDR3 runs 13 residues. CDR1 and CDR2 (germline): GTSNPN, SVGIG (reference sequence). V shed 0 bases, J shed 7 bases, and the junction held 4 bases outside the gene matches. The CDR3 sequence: CAWSVQGAGGYTF. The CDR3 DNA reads TGTGCCTGGAGTGTCCAGGGGGCAGGTGGCTACACCTTC.

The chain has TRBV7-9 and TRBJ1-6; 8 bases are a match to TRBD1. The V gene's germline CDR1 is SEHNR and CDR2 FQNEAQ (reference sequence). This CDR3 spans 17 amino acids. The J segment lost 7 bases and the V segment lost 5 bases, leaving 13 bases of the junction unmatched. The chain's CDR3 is CASSIDRGPIGNSPLHF. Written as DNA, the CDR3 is TGTGCCAGCAGCATAGACAGGGGCCCGATTGGAAATTCACCCCTCCACTTT.

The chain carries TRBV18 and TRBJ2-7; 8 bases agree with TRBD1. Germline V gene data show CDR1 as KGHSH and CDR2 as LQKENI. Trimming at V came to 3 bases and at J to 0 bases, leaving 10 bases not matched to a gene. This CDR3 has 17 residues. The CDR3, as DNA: TGTGCCAGCTCACCGCAGGGGGCGTCCCTCTACTCCTACGAGCAGTACTTC. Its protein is CASSPQGASLYSYEQYF.

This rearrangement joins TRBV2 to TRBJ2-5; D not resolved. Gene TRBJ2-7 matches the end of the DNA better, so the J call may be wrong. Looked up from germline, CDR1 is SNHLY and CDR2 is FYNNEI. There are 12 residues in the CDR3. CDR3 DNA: TGTGCCAGCAGTGAATTATCCTACGAGCAGTACTTC. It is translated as CASSELSYEQYF.

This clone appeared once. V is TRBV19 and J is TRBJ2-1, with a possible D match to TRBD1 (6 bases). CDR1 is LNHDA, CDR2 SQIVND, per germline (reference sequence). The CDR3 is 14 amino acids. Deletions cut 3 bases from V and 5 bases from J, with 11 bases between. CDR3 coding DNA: TGTGCCAGTAGTATCCCGGGACACGACAATGAGCAGTTCTTC. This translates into CASSIPGHDNEQFF.

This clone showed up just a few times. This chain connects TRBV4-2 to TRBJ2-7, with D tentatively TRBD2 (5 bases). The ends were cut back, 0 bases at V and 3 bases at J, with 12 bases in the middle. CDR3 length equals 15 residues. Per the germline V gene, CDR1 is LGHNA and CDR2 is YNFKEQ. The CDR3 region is CASSQESHGGYEQYF. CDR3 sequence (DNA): TGTGCCAGCAGCCAAGAGTCACACGGAGGCTACGAGCAGTACTTC.